A single T cell receptor beta chain is shown here with its context. Its antigen is unknown. Trimming left V 0 bases short and J 4 bases short, with 6 bases between. The CDR3 has 13 residues. Germline assignment: CDR1 DFQATT and CDR2 SNEGSKA (reference sequence). These data come from a study of T cells after yellow fever vaccination. Study outcomes and limitations: The presence of abundant clonotypes contaminating from the bulk population was possible in FACS-sorted repertoires.

For TCR, cDNA came from 5'RACE template switching, which added a universal primer site and UMIs. TCRdb analysed the 5' RACE reads with MiXCR anew, one entry per CDR3 protein. The sample lists a few hundred thousand distinct CDR3 sequences, 15% to 20% occurring once. V usage is TRBV20-1 and J usage is TRBJ2-2, with D unresolved. The sequenced sample was PBMCs, obtained 15 days after the yellow fever booster vaccination. This TCR derives from a young man who received the YFV17D yellow fever vaccine. CDR3 amino acids: CSARDTATGELFF. CDR3 DNA sequence: TGCAGTGCTAGAGATACAGCCACCGGGGAGCTGTTTTTT.